These T cell receptor beta chains were read from a single sample in a study of shared clonotypes between healthy human individuals. Sequencing used immunoSEQ multiplex PCR; TCRdb keeps in-frame clones, though not all of them. The repertoire consists of 450,000 or so clones, with 60% to 80% occurring once and the leading ten covering 12%. Sequenced input: PBMCs. The source is a woman between 35 and 50 years old in good health. Some clones in this sample may be carry-over from other donors' samples. CDR3s include the opening cysteine and the closing phenylalanine or tryptophan. D genes are given only for firm matches. Expanded clones get a size class; other rows say once, few or many, or leave the size out.

V: TRBV29-1
J: TRBJ1-1
size: once
D: TRBD1
CDR3: CSVEEDREDEAFF
DNA: TGCAGCGTTGAGGAGGACAGGGAAGACGAAGCTTTCTTT

V: TRBV7-6
J: TRBJ1-3
size: few
D: .
CDR3: CASSLMAGSSGNTIYF
DNA: TGTGCCAGCAGCTTAATGGCAGGGAGCTCTGGAAACACCATATATTTT

V: TRBV2
J: TRBJ2-1
size: medium-sized
D: .
CDR3: CARLLGAGNEQFF
DNA: TGTGCCAGACTACTAGGGGCGGGCAATGAGCAGTTCTTC

V: TRBV7-2
J: TRBJ2-7
size: once
D: .
CDR3: CASSLQSSSYEQYF
DNA: TGTGCCAGCAGCTTACAATCGAGCTCCTACGAGCAGTACTTC

V: TRBV5-1
J: TRBJ2-1
size: once
D: .
CDR3: CASKQGPREGEQFF
DNA: TGCGCCAGCAAACAGGGACCCCGAGAAGGGGAGCAGTTCTTC

V: TRBV5-6
J: TRBJ2-2
size: .
D: TRBD2
CDR3: CASSLSSGRGFTGELFF
DNA: TGTGCCAGCAGCTTGTCTAGCGGGAGAGGATTCACCGGGGAGCTGTTTTTT

V: TRBV7-9
J: TRBJ2-2
size: once
D: .
CDR3: CASSSAVPNTGELFF
DNA: TGTGCCAGCAGCTCCGCCGTCCCGAACACCGGGGAGCTGTTTTTT

V: TRBV30
J: TRBJ2-5
size: .
D: TRBD2
CDR3: CAWTQGSGSETQYF
DNA: TGTGCCTGGACCCAGGGTAGCGGGAGTGAGACCCAGTACTTC

V: TRBV10-3
J: TRBJ1-2
size: many
D: TRBD1
CDR3: CAISLTGGNYGYTF
DNA: TGTGCCATCAGTTTGACAGGGGGCAACTATGGCTACACCTTC

V: TRBV30
J: TRBJ1-2
size: .
D: .
CDR3: CAWSGHTYGYTF
DNA: TGTGCCTGGAGTGGGCACACCTATGGCTACACCTTC

V: TRBV29-1
J: TRBJ2-2
size: once
D: TRBD1
CDR3: CSAGTVDTGELFF
DNA: TGCAGCGCAGGGACAGTGGACACCGGGGAGCTGTTTTTT

V: TRBV2
J: TRBJ2-5
size: .
D: .
CDR3: CASSVEAEETQYF
DNA: TGTGCCAGCAGTGTAGAAGCGGAAGAGACCCAGTACTTC

V: TRBV7-3
J: TRBJ2-5
size: .
D: TRBD2
CDR3: CASSSGGTQYF
DNA: TGTGCCAGCAGCTCGGGGGGGACCCAGTACTTC

V: TRBV14
J: TRBJ2-7
size: .
D: .
CDR3: CASRNRGDYEQYF
DNA: TGTGCCAGCAGAAATAGGGGGGACTACGAGCAGTACTTC

V: TRBV6-5
J: TRBJ2-7
size: .
D: TRBD2
CDR3: CASSFSGRFEQYF
DNA: TGTGCCAGCAGTTTTAGCGGGAGGTTCGAGCAGTACTTC

V: TRBV6-5
J: TRBJ2-4
size: .
D: .
CDR3: CASRAPGHKNIQYF
DNA: TGTGCCAGCAGGGCCCCGGGACATAAAAACATTCAGTACTTC

V: TRBV30
J: TRBJ1-1
size: many
D: .
CDR3: CAWSRARDTEAFF
DNA: TGTGCCTGGAGTAGAGCCAGGGACACTGAAGCTTTCTTT

V: TRBV18
J: TRBJ2-1
size: .
D: TRBD2
CDR3: CASSSETSGRAREQFF
DNA: TGTGCCAGCTCATCCGAGACTAGCGGGAGGGCCAGAGAGCAGTTCTTC

V: TRBV27
J: TRBJ2-1
size: .
D: .
CDR3: CASSLFAVPLSGSYNEQFF
DNA: TGTGCCAGCAGTTTATTCGCGGTACCCCTGAGCGGATCCTACAATGAGCAGTTCTTC

V: TRBV7-3
J: TRBJ2-7
size: .
D: .
CDR3: CASSPKVGASGEQYF
DNA: TGTGCCAGCAGCCCTAAGGTAGGGGCCTCGGGGGAGCAGTACTTC

V: TRBV6-5
J: TRBJ2-5
size: .
D: TRBD2
CDR3: CASKNSGLAQETQYF
DNA: TGTGCCAGCAAAAACTCGGGACTAGCGCAAGAGACCCAGTACTTC

V: TRBV4-3
J: TRBJ1-3
size: .
D: .
CDR3: CASSQGKTGGNTIYF
DNA: TGCGCCAGCAGCCAAGGCAAGACAGGAGGAAACACCATATATTTT

V: TRBV5-4
J: TRBJ2-7
size: .
D: .
CDR3: CASSPPEPYEQYF
DNA: TGTGCCAGCAGCCCTCCAGAGCCCTACGAGCAGTACTTC

V: TRBV7-6
J: TRBJ2-7
size: once
D: .
CDR3: CASSLTPLYEQYF
DNA: TGTGCCAGCAGCCTTACCCCCCTCTACGAGCAGTACTTC

V: TRBV9
J: TRBJ2-2
size: .
D: .
CDR3: CASSAQFTGELFF
DNA: TGTGCCAGCAGCGCCCAGTTCACCGGGGAGCTGTTTTTT

V: TRBV20-1
J: TRBJ2-5
size: .
D: .
CDR3: CSAILTETQYF
DNA: TGCAGTGCTATCCTGACAGAGACCCAGTACTTC

V: TRBV25-1
J: TRBJ1-2
size: .
D: TRBD1
CDR3: CASSETSRGLGGYTF
DNA: TGTGCCAGCAGTGAAACCTCCAGGGGGCTCGGTGGCTACACCTTC

V: TRBV5-1
J: TRBJ1-1
size: .
D: .
CDR3: CASSLGSTEAFF
DNA: TGCGCCAGCAGCTTAGGAAGCACTGAAGCTTTCTTT

V: TRBV5-8
J: TRBJ1-2
size: once
D: TRBD1
CDR3: CASSLAGELQGAKGYTF
DNA: TGTGCCAGCAGCTTGGCGGGGGAGCTCCAGGGGGCGAAAGGCTACACCTTC

V: TRBV5-5
J: TRBJ2-7
size: .
D: TRBD1
CDR3: CASRMTGGLSYEQYF
DNA: TGTGCCAGCAGGATGACAGGGGGCCTCTCCTACGAGCAGTACTTC

V: TRBV15
J: TRBJ2-7
size: .
D: .
CDR3: CATKRELYSYEQYF
DNA: TGTGCCACTAAGAGGGAGCTGTATTCCTACGAGCAGTACTTC

V: TRBV5-1
J: TRBJ2-5
size: .
D: TRBD2
CDR3: CATRLAGGSEETQYF
DNA: TGCGCCACCCGACTAGCGGGAGGAAGCGAAGAGACCCAGTACTTC

V: TRBV9
J: TRBJ2-1
size: .
D: TRBD2
CDR3: CASSEQALAQREAYNEQFF
DNA: TGTGCCAGCAGCGAACAGGCCCTGGCCCAGCGGGAGGCCTACAATGAGCAGTTCTTC

V: TRBV28
J: TRBJ1-2
size: .
D: .
CDR3: CASSLTGWPDDYGYTF
DNA: TGTGCCAGCAGTTTAACGGGGTGGCCGGATGACTATGGCTACACCTTC

V: TRBV30
J: TRBJ2-3
size: .
D: .
CDR3: CAWSDRADTQYF
DNA: TGTGCCTGGAGCGATAGGGCAGATACGCAGTATTTT

V: TRBV5-4
J: TRBJ2-7
size: .
D: .
CDR3: CASSLGLVVADTYEQYF
DNA: TGTGCCAGCAGCTTGGGTTTGGTGGTAGCGGACACCTACGAGCAGTACTTC

V: TRBV5-4
J: TRBJ2-7
size: .
D: TRBD2
CDR3: CASSFGFSGSPGSYEQYF
DNA: TGTGCCAGCAGCTTTGGCTTTAGCGGGAGCCCTGGCTCCTACGAGCAGTACTTC

V: TRBV9
J: TRBJ2-7
size: .
D: .
CDR3: CASSVAPEIYEQYF
DNA: TGTGCCAGCAGCGTAGCCCCGGAAATCTACGAGCAGTACTTC

V: TRBV28
J: TRBJ1-3
size: many
D: TRBD1
CDR3: CASSPNPGQGSSGNTIYF
DNA: TGTGCCAGCAGTCCTAATCCGGGACAGGGGAGCTCTGGAAACACCATATATTTT

V: TRBV6-4
J: TRBJ2-2
size: .
D: TRBD2
CDR3: CATSPTSGSNGELFF
DNA: TGTGCCACCTCCCCGACTAGCGGGAGTAACGGGGAGCTGTTTTTT

V: TRBV7-2
J: TRBJ2-5
size: once
D: TRBD2
CDR3: CASSLGLWASGRAGETQYF
DNA: TGTGCCAGCAGCTTAGGTCTCTGGGCTAGCGGGAGGGCCGGGGAGACCCAGTACTTC

V: TRBV9
J: TRBJ2-3
size: .
D: .
CDR3: CASRGEDGADTQYF
DNA: TGTGCCAGCAGGGGGGAGGACGGTGCAGATACGCAGTATTTT

V: TRBV6-1
J: TRBJ1-1
size: .
D: .
CDR3: CASSDGGMSVNTEAFF
DNA: TGTGCCAGCAGTGATGGGGGGATGTCGGTGAACACTGAAGCTTTCTTT

V: TRBV6-1
J: TRBJ2-7
size: few
D: TRBD1
CDR3: CASSARDSTYEQYF
DNA: TGTGCCAGCAGTGCCCGGGACAGCACCTACGAGCAGTACTTC

V: TRBV7-6
J: TRBJ2-2
size: .
D: .
CDR3: CASSFKAGELFF
DNA: TGTGCCAGCAGCTTTAAAGCGGGGGAGCTGTTTTTT

V: TRBV7-3
J: TRBJ2-2
size: .
D: .
CDR3: CASRFDPNTGELFF
DNA: TGTGCCAGCCGATTTGACCCGAACACCGGGGAGCTGTTTTTT